These 32 T cell receptor beta chains were sequenced from one sample in a study of T cell responses to AZD1222 COVID-19 vaccine. Sequenced by immunoSEQ multiplex PCR; TCRdb stores in-frame clones only, minus some. The sample has about 120,000 clones; roughly nine tenths are singletons. Sequenced material: peripheral blood, taken 28 days after the second AZD1222 dose. The receptors were sampled from an adult who received the AZD1222 COVID-19 vaccine.

The CDR3 loop is CASSTTGPPATNEKLFF. The CDR3 coding sequence is TGTGCCAGTAGCACCACAGGGCCCCCCGCAACTAATGAAAAACTGTTTTTT. The V and J genes are TRBV19 and TRBJ1-4; a possible D gene is TRBD1 (6 bases). The CDR3 is 17 amino acids. With 6 bases removed from V and 0 bases from J, the gap between germline ends came to 17 bases. CDR1 is LNHDA, CDR2 SQIVND, per germline (reference sequence).

The chain combines TRBV2 with TRBJ2-7; D may be TRBD2 (6 bases). CDR1 SNHLY and CDR2 FYNNEI come from the germline V gene. Trimming removed 4 bases at V and 3 bases at J, with 10 bases between. This CDR3 is 13 amino acids long. The CDR3 DNA reads as TGTGCCAGCAGTGGGGGACTTCGCTACGAGCAGTACTTC. Its translation: CASSGGLRYEQYF.

The chain uses TRBV19 and TRBJ1-2; 8 bases are a match to TRBD1. The V gene's germline CDR1 is LNHDA and CDR2 SQIVND (reference sequence). The V and J ends lost 5 bases and 4 bases, in that order; junction bases with no gene match: 6. CDR3 length: 14 amino acids. The CDR3 DNA reads as TGTGCCAGTAGTTCCCAAACAGGGGGCTATGGCTACACCTTC. Translating it yields CASSSQTGGYGYTF.

The gene calls are TRBV28 and TRBJ2-7; the match to TRBD1 covers 8 bases. V was clipped by 2 bases and J by 4 bases; unmatched bases: 7. Germline lookup yields CDR1 MDHEN and CDR2 SYDVKM. The CDR3 spans 15 residues. As DNA, the CDR3 is TGTGCCAGCAGTTTAGATGGGACAGGAGATTACGAGCAGTACTTC. Encoded protein: CASSLDGTGDYEQYF.

This clone has more than one count but fewer than ten. This chain links TRBV28 with TRBJ1-5; 7 nucleotides line up with TRBD1. After removal of 8 bases from V and 2 bases from J, the junction contained 9 bases not matched to a gene. CDR1 MDHEN and CDR2 SYDVKM come from the germline V gene. The CDR3 loop spans 15 amino acids. The CDR3 spells CASLTGAKGNQPQHF. The CDR3 DNA follows: TGTGCCAGCCTCACAGGGGCGAAAGGCAATCAGCCCCAGCATTTT. Full variable domain (missing parts from reference TRBV28 and TRBJ1-5): DVKVTQSSRYLVKRTGEKVFLECVQDMDHENMFWYRQDPGLGLRLIYFSYDVKMKEKGDIPEGYSVSREKKERFSLILESASTNQTSMYLCASLTGAKGNQPQHFGDGTRLSIL.

The rearrangement joins TRBV7-9 to TRBJ2-5; D is ambiguous. Trimming left V 5 bases short and J 4 bases short, with 14 bases between. Germline assignment: CDR1 SEHNR and CDR2 FQNEAQ (reference sequence). This CDR3 spans 14 amino acids. The CDR3 DNA is TGTGCCAGCAGCGCCCAGGTTGGGCGAGAGACCCAGTACTTC. It yields the protein CASSAQVGRETQYF.

V gene TRBV13 combines with J gene TRBJ1-6; D not certain. The length of the CDR3 is 14 residues. V was cut by 2 bases and J by 7 bases, with 9 bases left in between. CDR1 and CDR2 from the germline V gene are PRHDT and FYEKMQ (reference sequence). CDR3 region: CASSLIQPNSPLHF. The CDR3 bases are TGTGCCAGCAGCTTAATCCAGCCAAATTCACCCCTCCACTTT.

The V gene is TRBV15, the J gene TRBJ1-2; TRBD1 aligns across 9 bases. CDR1 and CDR2 (germline): LNHNV, YYDKDF (reference sequence). This CDR3 is built from 18 residues. Trimming at V came to 1 base and at J to 0 bases, leaving 9 bases not matched to a gene. The CDR3 nucleotides are TGTGCCACCAGCAGAGGGGGTGACAGGGGGAAGGCTAACTATGGCTACACCTTC. This gives the protein CATSRGGDRGKANYGYTF.

This clone was recorded once. The V call is TRBV19, the J call TRBJ1-1, with D possibly TRBD1 on 6 matching bases. The V end lost 5 bases, the J end lost 4 bases, and 17 bases lay between the germline ends. Germline V gives CDR1 LNHDA, CDR2 SQIVND (reference sequence). The CDR3 totals 15 residues. In DNA, the CDR3 is TGTGCCAGTAGTGCGTCAGGGGATTGGAGCACTGAAGCTTTCTTT. It specifies CASSASGDWSTEAFF.

The V call is TRBV18, the J call TRBJ1-1; D gene ambiguous. The length of the CDR3 is 13 residues. Trimming removed 6 bases from V and 1 base from J, with 9 bases in between. Germline V gene lookup returns CDR1 KGHSH and CDR2 LQKENI. CDR3: CASSRDTNTEAFF. The CDR3 region has the DNA TGTGCCAGCTCCCGCGACACGAACACTGAAGCTTTCTTT.

The genes are TRBV9 and TRBJ1-2; possible D gene TRBD1, 5 bases. The CDR3 sequence is 18 residues long. The V end was cut by 0 bases, the J end by 1 base, with 19 bases between. Germline V gene sequence: CDR1 SGDLS, CDR2 YYNGEE. The chain's CDR3 is CASSVGIGGPRLNYGYTF. For the CDR3, the DNA is TGTGCCAGCAGCGTAGGGATTGGGGGACCGCGGCTTAACTATGGCTACACCTTC.

This clone was counted a single time. The rearrangement joins TRBV7-9 to TRBJ2-2; no definite D call. The CDR3 length is 15 residues. The ends were cut back, 7 bases at V and 1 base at J, with 13 bases in the middle. Germline V gene sequence: CDR1 SEHNR, CDR2 FQNEAQ (reference sequence). The CDR3 coding sequence is TGTGCCAGCACCCAACGATCTAGGAACACCGGGGAGCTGTTTTTT. This sequence encodes CASTQRSRNTGELFF.

This clone was recorded a few times. The chain is built from TRBV6-5 and TRBJ1-1, with D perhaps TRBD1 (6 bases). The CDR3 extends over 14 amino acids. Germline CDR1 reads MNHEY; CDR2 reads SVGAGI. Trimming removed 2 bases at V and 1 base at J, with 8 bases between. The DNA for the CDR3 is TGTGCCAGCAGTTACGCAGGGGCGAACACTGAAGCTTTCTTT. Amino acids: CASSYAGANTEAFF.

J is TRBJ1-3 and V is TRBV11-3; D is undetermined. There are 18 residues in the CDR3. CDR1 is SGHNT, CDR2 YENEEA, per germline. V shed 0 bases and J shed 0 bases, with 15 bases lying between them. CDR3 in amino acids: CASSLDSPGKVSGNTIYF. CDR3 DNA sequence: TGTGCCAGCAGCTTAGATTCTCCAGGTAAAGTCTCTGGAAACACCATATATTTT.

This rearrangement joins TRBV19 to TRBJ1-4; 10 nucleotides agree with TRBD1. The CDR3 runs 15 residues. Germline V gene sequence: CDR1 LNHDA, CDR2 SQIVND (reference sequence). Germline trimming cut 9 bases from V and 7 bases from J; bases unmatched to any gene: 11. The CDR3 sequence is CASCNRQGAREKLFF. The CDR3 region has the DNA TGTGCCAGCTGCAATCGACAGGGGGCGCGTGAAAAACTGTTTTTT.

This chain uses TRBV5-1 with TRBJ2-3; D is uncertain. This CDR3 region has 15 residues. The V end was cut by 2 bases, the J end by 1 base, with 11 bases between. Looked up from germline, CDR1 is SGHRS and CDR2 is YFSETQ. CDR3: CASSLSEARTDTQYF. The CDR3 nucleotides read TGCGCCAGCAGCTTATCGGAAGCACGCACAGATACGCAGTATTTT.

V usage is TRBV5-1 and J usage is TRBJ2-5; TRBD1 is a possible D gene (6 bases). V lost 3 bases to trimming and J lost 5 bases, with 23 bases between them. This CDR3 is built from 17 residues. Germline CDR1 is SGHRS and CDR2 is YFSETQ. CDR3 amino acids: CASSWRRQGRGGETQYF. CDR3 sequence (DNA): TGCGCCAGCAGCTGGCGGCGCCAGGGGAGAGGTGGCGAGACCCAGTACTTC.

This chain joins TRBV18 and TRBJ1-1; D is ambiguous. The length of the CDR3 is 12 residues. Germline-derived CDR1 and CDR2 are KGHSH and LQKENI. V was shortened by 6 bases and J by 4 bases, with 9 bases between the two germline ends. CDR3 nucleotide sequence: TGTGCCAGCTCCCACGGAGCCACTGAAGCTTTCTTT. Amino acid sequence: CASSHGATEAFF.

This chain connects TRBV2 to TRBJ2-4; possibly TRBD1 or TRBD2 for D (6 bases each). V lost 4 bases to trimming and J lost 3 bases, with 13 bases between them. This CDR3 has 15 amino acids. The germline gives CDR1 SNHLY, CDR2 FYNNEI. CDR3 protein: CASSAWGRDKNIQYF. CDR3 DNA sequence: TGTGCCAGCAGTGCGTGGGGGCGGGACAAAAACATTCAGTACTTC. Looking up the rest from reference TRBV2 and TRBJ2-4 gives the full variable domain: EPEVTQTPSHQVTQMGQEVILRCVPISNHLYFYWYRQILGQKVEFLVSFYNNEISEKSEIFDDQFSVERPDGSNFTLKIRSTKLEDSAMYFCASSAWGRDKNIQYFGAGTRLSVL.

The rearrangement uses TRBV2 and TRBJ1-2, with D unresolved. The V end was cut by 5 bases, the J end by 2 bases, with 12 bases between. Germline V gene lookup returns CDR1 SNHLY and CDR2 FYNNEI. The CDR3 has 14 amino acids. The CDR3 protein is CASSPLQGNYGYTF. CDR3 bases: TGTGCCAGCAGTCCCCTCCAAGGAAACTATGGCTACACCTTC.

This clone has a single count. The chain carries TRBV7-2 and TRBJ1-6; a possible D gene is TRBD1 (5 bases). Germline V lookup: CDR1 SGHTA, CDR2 FQGNSA. The CDR3 loop spans 13 amino acids. Deletions cut 3 bases from V and 7 bases from J, with 7 bases between. CDR3 sequence: CASSFRQNSPLHF. The CDR3 DNA is TGTGCCAGCAGCTTCCGACAGAATTCACCCCTCCACTTT. The variable domain in full, completed from reference TRBV7-2 and TRBJ1-6, reads GAGVSQSPSNKVTEKGKDVELRCDPISGHTALYWYRQSLGQGLEFLIYFQGNSAPDKSGLPSDRFSAERTGGSVSTLTIQRTQQEDSAVYLCASSFRQNSPLHFGNGTRLTVT.

This chain connects TRBV5-6 to TRBJ1-1, with TRBD1 as a possible D gene (6 bases). V lost 3 bases, J lost 0 bases, and 15 bases lay in between. The CDR3 consists of 16 residues. The germline V gene encodes CDR1 SGHDT and CDR2 YYEEEE. The CDR3 loop reads CASSYDQGHLNTEAFF. CDR3 DNA sequence: TGTGCCAGCAGCTACGATCAGGGACACCTGAACACTGAAGCTTTCTTT.

J is TRBJ2-7 and V is TRBV7-6, with 9 bases that match TRBD1. The V segment lost 0 bases and the J segment 7 bases; nucleotides outside the gene matches: 10. The germline CDR1 and CDR2 sequences are SGHVS and FNYEAQ. CDR3 length: 16 residues. CDR3 loop: CASSLAQDRGRGEQYF. The CDR3 coding sequence is TGTGCCAGCAGCTTAGCGCAGGACAGGGGCAGGGGGGAGCAGTACTTC.

This clone is a singleton in its sample. This rearrangement joins TRBV12-3 or TRBV12-4 to TRBJ1-5; D not certain. The CDR3 sequence is 12 residues long. V lost 3 bases, J lost 5 bases, and 5 bases lay in between. CDR3 residues: CASSFSDQPQHF. The CDR3 coding sequence is TGTGCCAGCAGTTTCTCCGATCAGCCCCAGCATTTT.

This rearrangement joins TRBV6-2 or TRBV6-3 to TRBJ1-1, with TRBD1 matching over 9 bases. The CDR3 is 14 residues long. After removal of 2 bases from V and 6 bases from J, the junction contained 4 bases not matched to a gene. Germline assignment: CDR1 MNHEY and CDR2 SVGEGT. This CDR3 is CASSYGTGFSEAFF. The CDR3 DNA is TGTGCCAGCAGTTACGGGACAGGGTTTTCTGAAGCTTTCTTT.

This rearrangement joins TRBV6-5 to TRBJ1-2, with D unresolved. CDR3 size: 15 residues. Between the trimmed V and J ends, which lost 8 bases and 3 bases, there was a span of 19 bases. Germline values: CDR1 MNHEY, CDR2 SVGAGI. The CDR3 reads CASCLDISLYYGYTF. CDR3 nucleotides: TGTGCCAGCTGTTTAGACATATCGCTCTACTATGGCTACACCTTC.

This clone was observed once. The V gene is TRBV3-1 (or the pseudogene TRBV3-2), the J gene TRBJ1-5, with 7 bases that match TRBD1. Germline V gene sequence: CDR1 LGHDT, CDR2 YNNKEL (reference sequence). This CDR3 comprises 15 residues. Trimming took 4 bases from V and 3 from J; bases not matched to a gene: 6. The CDR3 here is CASSPGTENNQPQHF. Written as DNA, the CDR3 is TGTGCCAGCAGCCCCGGGACAGAGAACAATCAGCCCCAGCATTTT.

V gene TRBV5-5 combines with J gene TRBJ1-2, with TRBD1 identical over 8 bases. The CDR3 has 19 residues. Germline values: CDR1 SGHKS, CDR2 YYEKEE (reference sequence). V trimming: 4 bases; J trimming: 2 bases; junction bases outside the gene matches: 19. The CDR3, as DNA: TGTGCCAGCAGCACCCGACCCCCGGGCGGACAGGGATCGAACTATGGCTACACCTTC. Protein product: CASSTRPPGGQGSNYGYTF. Complete variable domain (other parts from reference TRBV5-5 and TRBJ1-2): DAGVTQSPTHLIKTRGQQVTLRCSPISGHKSVSWYQQVLGQGPQFIFQYYEKEERGRGNFPDRFSARQFPNYSSELNVNALLLGDSALYLCASSTRPPGGQGSNYGYTFGSGTRLTVV.

This chain uses TRBV29-1 with TRBJ2-3; 8 bases fit TRBD2. Germline V gives CDR1 SQVTM, CDR2 ANQGSEA. V shed 7 bases, J shed 5 bases, and the junction held 11 bases outside the gene matches. The CDR3 sequence is 14 residues long. CDR3 DNA: TGCAGCGCCACCACCTCGGGGGGGAGAGATACGCAGTATTTT. Translating gives CSATTSGGRDTQYF.

This clone is medium-sized within its sample. The chain links TRBV3-1 (or the pseudogene TRBV3-2) to TRBJ2-1, with D hard to call. Germline-derived CDR1 and CDR2 are LGHDT and YNNKEL (reference sequence). The CDR3 extends over 11 amino acids. Trimming took off 4 bases at V and 6 bases at J, with 4 bases between the two ends. The CDR3 protein is CASSLFNEQFF. As DNA, the CDR3 is TGTGCCAGCAGCCTGTTCAATGAGCAGTTCTTC.

The chain carries TRBV5-5 and TRBJ2-2; 9 positions match TRBD1. J was trimmed by 6 bases and V by 4 bases; bases with no gene match: 10. The CDR3 runs 16 residues. Looked up from germline, CDR1 is SGHKS and CDR2 is YYEKEE (reference sequence). The DNA of the CDR3 is TGTGCCAGCAGCGGTGGGACAGGGATGGTAGCCGGGGAGCTGTTTTTT. Its protein is CASSGGTGMVAGELFF.

V gene TRBV5-1 combines with J gene TRBJ1-2; TRBD1 is a possible D gene (5 bases). Germline CDR1 SGHRS, CDR2 YFSETQ. The CDR3 has 13 residues. Trimming removed 0 bases at V and 7 bases at J, with 10 bases between. CDR3 in DNA: TGCGCCAGCAGCTTGGTGGCGGGGCTTGGCTACACCTTC. Amino acids: CASSLVAGLGYTF.